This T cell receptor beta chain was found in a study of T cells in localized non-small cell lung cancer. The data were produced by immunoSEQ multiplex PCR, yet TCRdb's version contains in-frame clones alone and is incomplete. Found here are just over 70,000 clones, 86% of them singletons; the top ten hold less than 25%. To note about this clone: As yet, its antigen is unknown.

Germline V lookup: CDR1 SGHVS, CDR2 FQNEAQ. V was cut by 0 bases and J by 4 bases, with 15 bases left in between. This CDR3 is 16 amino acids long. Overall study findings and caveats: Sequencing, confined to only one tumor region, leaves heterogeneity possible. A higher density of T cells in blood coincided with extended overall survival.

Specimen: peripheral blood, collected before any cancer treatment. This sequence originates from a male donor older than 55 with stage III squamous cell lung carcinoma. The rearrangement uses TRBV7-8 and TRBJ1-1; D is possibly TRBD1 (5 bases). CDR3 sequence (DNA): TGTGCCAGCAGCTTAGCGCGACATCGGGGGGGCACTGAAGCTTTCTTT. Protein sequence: CASSLARHRGGTEAFF.